What follows describes a single T cell receptor beta chain. Its antigen is currently unknown. The data derive from a study of beta chain features in type 1 diabetes. Expressed TCRB transcripts were sequenced after all isolated RNA was converted to cDNA. The repertoire was sequenced with immunoSEQ multiplex PCR; TCRdb's copy has only in-frame clones and lacks some. The data hold over 600,000 clones, with roughly 12% observed a single time. Study outcomes and limitations: The study found that naive, central memory and Treg TCRB repertoires appeared more similar in patients than in healthy donors. TCRB CDR3s were moderately but significantly shorter in Type 1 diabetes patients in all four CD4+ subsets. Insertions were fewer and deletions more numerous at VDJ junctions in type 1 diabetes patients.

One heparinised blood draw averaging roughly 100 mL was given by each donor. Sorting based on CD45RO/CCR7/CD25/CD127/CD95/CD27 separated CD4+ naive, central memory, regulatory and stem cell-like memory cells. The receptor's source is a man between 25 and 39 years old with type 1 diabetes. Sequencing input: naive CD4+ T cells from blood.

As DNA, the CDR3 is TGCGCCAGCAGCCAATCTGGCGCTGGTTACAATGAGCAGTTCTTC. This sequence encodes CASSQSGAGYNEQFF. The gene calls are TRBV4-3 and TRBJ2-1; D gene unclear. With 2 bases removed from V and 4 bases from J, the gap between germline ends came to 12 bases. This CDR3 comprises 15 residues. From germline, CDR1 is LGHNA and CDR2 YSLEER.